This section outlines one TCR beta chain sequence together with its context. These data come from a study of human thymus T cells. Germline V gene data show CDR1 as LNHDA and CDR2 as SQIVND (reference sequence). The CDR3 contains 16 residues. V lost 10 bases, J lost 0 bases, and 8 bases stayed unmatched. Donor material was obtained from healthy Finnish infants undergoing corrective surgery for congenital heart defects. Genomic DNA was extracted from every available blood leukocyte. The method was immunoSEQ multiplex PCR; TCRdb's version includes in-frame clones alone and lacks a portion of them. This sample yields 45,000 to 75,000 clones, of which approximately 95% are seen a single time; around 5.9% belongs to the top ten.

The chain combines TRBV19 with TRBJ2-1; 11 bases line up with TRBD2. This TCR came from a boy younger than two with a congenital heart defect but otherwise immunologically healthy. The sequenced sample consisted of blood. The CDR3 loop is CATRLAGTSSYNEQFF. Written as DNA, the CDR3 is TGTGCCACCCGACTAGCGGGAACGAGCTCCTACAATGAGCAGTTCTTC.